The present T cell receptor (beta chain) was sequenced within a study of control samples from healthy donors and cancer patients (TCRdb year 2020). Deletion took 5 bases off V and 1 base off J, with a span of 14 bases between the germline ends. CDR1 and CDR2, per the germline V gene (reference sequence), are LNHDA and SQIVND. The CDR3 spans 16 residues, from the cysteine through the phenylalanine. Of the read, only the CDR3 DNA is kept; its 48 bases are in frame from base 1. Libraries were prepared through the immunoSEQ multiplex PCR assay. Not all clones reach the TCRdb copy of this immuneACCESS table, which keeps in-frame sequences only. Checked studies attribute under half of the gap to unresolved V genes and leave the rest unexplained. The sample includes more than 140,000 clones, with under 95% observed a single time. The top ten clonotypes cover around 14% of the sample. Of note for this clone: This receptor's antigen is unknown. No base quality information exists; no much larger clone differs at one position.

The source of this sequence is a middle-aged man in good health. Material: blood. The V and J genes are TRBV19 and TRBJ2-2; the D gene is unclear. At the DNA level, the sequence is TGTGCCAGTAGTCCCCGCCAAAAGCGGAACACCGGGGAGCTGTTTTTT. This is translated as CASSPRQKRNTGELFF.